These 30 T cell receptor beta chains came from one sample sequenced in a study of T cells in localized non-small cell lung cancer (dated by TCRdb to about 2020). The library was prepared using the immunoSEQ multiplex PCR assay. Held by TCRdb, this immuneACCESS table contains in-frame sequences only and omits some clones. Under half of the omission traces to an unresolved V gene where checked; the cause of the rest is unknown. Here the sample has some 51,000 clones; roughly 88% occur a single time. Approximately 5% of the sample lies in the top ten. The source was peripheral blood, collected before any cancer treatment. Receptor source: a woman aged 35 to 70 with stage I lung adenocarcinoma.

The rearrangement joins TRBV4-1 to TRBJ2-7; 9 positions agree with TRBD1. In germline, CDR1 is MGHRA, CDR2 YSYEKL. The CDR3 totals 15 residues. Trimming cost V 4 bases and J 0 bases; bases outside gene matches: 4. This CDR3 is CASSLRTGASYEQYF. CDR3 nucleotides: TGCGCCAGCAGCCTACGGACAGGGGCCTCCTACGAGCAGTACTTC.

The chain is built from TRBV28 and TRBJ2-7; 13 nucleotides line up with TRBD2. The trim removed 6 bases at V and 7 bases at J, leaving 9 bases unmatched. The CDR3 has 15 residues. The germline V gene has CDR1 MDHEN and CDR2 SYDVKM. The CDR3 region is CASRPGPGLAGEQYF. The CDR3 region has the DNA TGTGCCAGCAGGCCCGGCCCGGGACTAGCGGGGGAGCAGTACTTC. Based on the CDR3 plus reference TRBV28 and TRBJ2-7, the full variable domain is DVKVTQSSRYLVKRTGEKVFLECVQDMDHENMFWYRQDPGLGLRLIYFSYDVKMKEKGDIPEGYSVSREKKERFSLILESASTNQTSMYLCASRPGPGLAGEQYFGPGTRLTVT.

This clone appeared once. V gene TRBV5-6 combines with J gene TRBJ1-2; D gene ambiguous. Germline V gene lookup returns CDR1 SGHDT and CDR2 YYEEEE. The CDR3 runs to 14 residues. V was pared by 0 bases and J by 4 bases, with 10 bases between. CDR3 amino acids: CASSLVMASYGYTF. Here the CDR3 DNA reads TGTGCCAGCAGCTTGGTGATGGCTTCCTATGGCTACACCTTC.

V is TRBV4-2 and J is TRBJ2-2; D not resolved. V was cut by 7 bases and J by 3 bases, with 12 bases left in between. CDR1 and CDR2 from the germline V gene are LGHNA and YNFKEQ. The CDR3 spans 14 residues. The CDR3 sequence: CASMIGSDTGELFF. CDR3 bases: TGTGCCAGCATGATAGGGTCGGACACCGGGGAGCTGTTTTTT.

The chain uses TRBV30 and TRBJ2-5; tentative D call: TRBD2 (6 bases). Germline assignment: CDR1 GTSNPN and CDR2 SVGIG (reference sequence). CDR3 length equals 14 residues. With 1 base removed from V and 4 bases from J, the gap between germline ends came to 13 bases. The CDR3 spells CAWSEGVGGETQYF. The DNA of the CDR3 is TGTGCCTGGAGTGAAGGGGTGGGGGGAGAGACCCAGTACTTC.

DNA for the CDR3: TGTGCCAGCAGCTTAGGAGGGTTTTTGAATTCACCCCTCCACTTT. It is translated as CASSLGGFLNSPLHF. The rearrangement links TRBV7-2 to TRBJ1-6; D is unclear. V was shortened by 1 base and J by 7 bases, with 11 bases between the two germline ends. The CDR3 runs 15 residues. Germline-derived CDR1 and CDR2 are SGHTA and FQGNSA.

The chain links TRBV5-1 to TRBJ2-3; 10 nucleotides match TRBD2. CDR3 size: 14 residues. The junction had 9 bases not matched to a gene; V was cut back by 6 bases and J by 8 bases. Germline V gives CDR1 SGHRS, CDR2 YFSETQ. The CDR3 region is CASTSGGGIATQYF. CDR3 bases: TGCGCCAGCACTAGCGGGGGAGGTATTGCTACGCAGTATTTT.

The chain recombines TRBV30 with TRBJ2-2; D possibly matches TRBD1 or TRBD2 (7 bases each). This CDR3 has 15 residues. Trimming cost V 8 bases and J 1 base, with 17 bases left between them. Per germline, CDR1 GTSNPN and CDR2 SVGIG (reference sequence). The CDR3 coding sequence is TGTGCCCTTGGCCAGGGGGGGTTGAACACCGGGGAGCTGTTTTTT. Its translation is CALGQGGLNTGELFF.

The CDR3 region is CASSLTTGTYGYTF. CDR3 bases: TGTGCCAGCAGCTTGACGACAGGGACCTATGGCTACACCTTC. The chain joins TRBV6-6 to TRBJ1-2; the match to TRBD1 covers 7 bases. With V trimmed by 6 bases and J by 4 bases, 8 bases remained unmatched. The CDR3 totals 14 residues. Germline CDR1 and CDR2: MNHNY and SVGAGI (reference sequence).

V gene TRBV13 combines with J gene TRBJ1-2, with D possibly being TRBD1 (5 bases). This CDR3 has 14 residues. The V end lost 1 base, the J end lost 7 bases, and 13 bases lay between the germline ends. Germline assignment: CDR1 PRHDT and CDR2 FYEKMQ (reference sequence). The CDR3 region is CASSLATAPFGYTF. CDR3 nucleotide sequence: TGTGCCAGCAGCTTAGCGACAGCTCCTTTTGGCTACACCTTC.

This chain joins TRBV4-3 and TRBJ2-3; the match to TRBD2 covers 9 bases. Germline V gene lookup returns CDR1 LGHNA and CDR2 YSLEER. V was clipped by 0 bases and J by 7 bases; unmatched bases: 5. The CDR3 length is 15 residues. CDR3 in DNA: TGCGCCAGCAGCCAAGAAGGCGGGGGGGCTTATACGCAGTATTTT. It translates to CASSQEGGGAYTQYF.

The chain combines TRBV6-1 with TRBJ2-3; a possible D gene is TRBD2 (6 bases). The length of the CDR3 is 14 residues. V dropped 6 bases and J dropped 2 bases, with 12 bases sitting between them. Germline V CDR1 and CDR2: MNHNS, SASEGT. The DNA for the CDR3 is TGTGCCAGCAGGAGCGGGTATTTCACAGATACGCAGTATTTT. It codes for CASRSGYFTDTQYF.

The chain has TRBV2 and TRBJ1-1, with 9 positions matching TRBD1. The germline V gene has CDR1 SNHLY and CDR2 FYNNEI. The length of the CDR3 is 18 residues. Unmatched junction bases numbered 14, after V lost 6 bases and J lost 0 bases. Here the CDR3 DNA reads TGTGCCAGCAGACCCCCGGACAGGGGTAATCCCATGAACACTGAAGCTTTCTTT. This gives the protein CASRPPDRGNPMNTEAFF.

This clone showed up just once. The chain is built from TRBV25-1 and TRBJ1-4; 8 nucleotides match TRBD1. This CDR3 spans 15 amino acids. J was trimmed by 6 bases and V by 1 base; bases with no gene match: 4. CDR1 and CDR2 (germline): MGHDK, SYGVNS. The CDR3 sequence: CASSESDREYEKLFF. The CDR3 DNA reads TGTGCCAGCAGTGAATCGGACAGGGAGTATGAAAAACTGTTTTTT.

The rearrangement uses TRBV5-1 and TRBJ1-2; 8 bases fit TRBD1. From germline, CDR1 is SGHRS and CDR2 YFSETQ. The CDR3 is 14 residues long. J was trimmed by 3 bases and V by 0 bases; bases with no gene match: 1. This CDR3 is CASSLDRGDYGYTF. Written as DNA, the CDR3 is TGCGCCAGCAGCTTGGACAGGGGGGACTATGGCTACACCTTC.

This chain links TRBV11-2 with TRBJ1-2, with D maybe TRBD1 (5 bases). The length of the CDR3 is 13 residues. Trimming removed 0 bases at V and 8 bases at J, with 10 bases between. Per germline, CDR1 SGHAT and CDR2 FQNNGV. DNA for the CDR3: TGTGCCAGCAGCTTAGAGGGACTTGGCGGCTACACCTTC. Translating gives CASSLEGLGGYTF.

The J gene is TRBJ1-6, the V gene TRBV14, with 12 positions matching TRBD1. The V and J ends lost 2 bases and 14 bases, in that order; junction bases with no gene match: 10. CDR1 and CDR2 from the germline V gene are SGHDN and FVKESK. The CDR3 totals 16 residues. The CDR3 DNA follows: TGTGCCAGCAGCCAACGGGGCGGGACAGGGGGCTCTTCCCTCCACTTT. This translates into CASSQRGGTGGSSLHF.

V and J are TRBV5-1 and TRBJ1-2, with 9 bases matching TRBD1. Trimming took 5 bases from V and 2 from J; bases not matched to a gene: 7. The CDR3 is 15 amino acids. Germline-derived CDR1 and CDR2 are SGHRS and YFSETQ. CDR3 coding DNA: TGCGCCAGCAGGGTCTGGACAGGGGAAAACTATGGCTACACCTTC. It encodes CASRVWTGENYGYTF. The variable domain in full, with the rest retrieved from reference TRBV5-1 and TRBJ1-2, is KAGVTQTPRYLIKTRGQQVTLSCSPISGHRSVSWYQQTPGQGLQFLFEYFSETQRNKGNFPGRFSGRQFSNSRSEMNVSTLELGDSALYLCASRVWTGENYGYTFGSGTRLTVV.

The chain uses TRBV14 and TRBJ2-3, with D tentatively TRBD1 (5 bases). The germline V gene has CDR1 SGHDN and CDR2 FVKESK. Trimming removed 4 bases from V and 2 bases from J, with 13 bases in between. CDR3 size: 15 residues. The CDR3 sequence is CASSRSPDNTDTQYF. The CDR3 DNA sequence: TGTGCCAGCAGCCGTTCCCCGGACAACACAGATACGCAGTATTTT.

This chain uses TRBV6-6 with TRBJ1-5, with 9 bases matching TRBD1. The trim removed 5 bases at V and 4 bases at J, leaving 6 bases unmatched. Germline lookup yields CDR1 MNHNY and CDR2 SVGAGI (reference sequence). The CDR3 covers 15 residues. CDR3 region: CASSKQGAGNQPQHF. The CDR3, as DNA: TGTGCCAGCAGTAAACAGGGGGCAGGGAATCAGCCCCAGCATTTT.

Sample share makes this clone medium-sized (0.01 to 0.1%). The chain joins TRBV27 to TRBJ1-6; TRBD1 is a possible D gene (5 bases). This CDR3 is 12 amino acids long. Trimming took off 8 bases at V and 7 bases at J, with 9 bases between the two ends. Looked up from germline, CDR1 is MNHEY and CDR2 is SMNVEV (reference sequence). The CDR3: CASGYRNSPLHF. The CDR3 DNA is TGTGCCAGCGGCTACAGGAATTCACCCCTCCACTTT.

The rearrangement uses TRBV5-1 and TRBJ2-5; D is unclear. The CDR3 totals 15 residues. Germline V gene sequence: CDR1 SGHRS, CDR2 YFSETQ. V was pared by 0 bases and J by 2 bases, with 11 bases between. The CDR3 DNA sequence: TGCGCCAGCAGCTTGGAGACCACTCTACAAGAGACCCAGTACTTC. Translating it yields CASSLETTLQETQYF.

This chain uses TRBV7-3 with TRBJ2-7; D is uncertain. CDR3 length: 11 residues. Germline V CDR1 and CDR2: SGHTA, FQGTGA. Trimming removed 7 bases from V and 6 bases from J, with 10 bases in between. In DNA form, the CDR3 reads TGTGCCAGCATCGAGAATCGCGAGCAGTACTTC. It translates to CASIENREQYF.

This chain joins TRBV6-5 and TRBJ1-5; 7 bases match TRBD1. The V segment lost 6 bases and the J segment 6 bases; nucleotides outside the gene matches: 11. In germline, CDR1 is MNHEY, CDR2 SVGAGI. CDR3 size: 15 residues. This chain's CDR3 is CASRPSGGGGQPQHF. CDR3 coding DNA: TGTGCCAGCAGACCCTCAGGGGGAGGAGGTCAGCCCCAGCATTTT.

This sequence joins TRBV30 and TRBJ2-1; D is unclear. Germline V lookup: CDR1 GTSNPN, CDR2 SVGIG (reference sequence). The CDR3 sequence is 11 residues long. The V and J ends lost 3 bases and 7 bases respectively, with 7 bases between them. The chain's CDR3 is CAWRNLNEQFF. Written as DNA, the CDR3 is TGTGCCTGGAGGAACCTGAATGAGCAGTTCTTC.

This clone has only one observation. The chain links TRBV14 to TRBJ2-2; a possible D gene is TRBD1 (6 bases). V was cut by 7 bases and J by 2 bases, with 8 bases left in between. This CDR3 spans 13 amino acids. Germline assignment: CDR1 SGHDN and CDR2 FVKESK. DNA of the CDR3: TGTGCCAGCAACAGGGTCAACACCGGGGAGCTGTTTTTT. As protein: CASNRVNTGELFF. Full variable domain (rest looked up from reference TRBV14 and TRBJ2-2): EAGVTQFPSHSVIEKGQTVTLRCDPISGHDNLYWYRRVMGKEIKFLLHFVKESKQDESGMPNNRFLAERTGGTYSTLKVQPAELEDSGVYFCASNRVNTGELFFGEGSRLTVL.

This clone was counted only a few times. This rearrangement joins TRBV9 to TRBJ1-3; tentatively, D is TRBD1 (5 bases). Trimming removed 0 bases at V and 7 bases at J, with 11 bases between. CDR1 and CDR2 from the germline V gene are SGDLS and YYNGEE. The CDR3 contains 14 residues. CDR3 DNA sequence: TGTGCCAGCAGCGTAGGCAGGGTCGCGAACACCATATATTTT. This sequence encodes CASSVGRVANTIYF.

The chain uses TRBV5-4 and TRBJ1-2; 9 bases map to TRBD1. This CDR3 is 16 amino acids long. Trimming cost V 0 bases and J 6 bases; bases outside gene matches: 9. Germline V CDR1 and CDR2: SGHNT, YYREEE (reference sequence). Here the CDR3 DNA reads TGTGCCAGCAGCTTGGCCGTCGGACAGGGGAGAGATGGCTACACCTTC. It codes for CASSLAVGQGRDGYTF.

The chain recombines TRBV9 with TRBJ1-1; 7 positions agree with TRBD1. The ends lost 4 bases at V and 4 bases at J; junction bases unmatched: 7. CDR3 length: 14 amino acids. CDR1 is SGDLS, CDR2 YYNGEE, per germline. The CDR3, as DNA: TGTGCCAGCAGCCTCCAGGGGGGTGCCACTGAAGCTTTCTTT. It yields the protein CASSLQGGATEAFF.

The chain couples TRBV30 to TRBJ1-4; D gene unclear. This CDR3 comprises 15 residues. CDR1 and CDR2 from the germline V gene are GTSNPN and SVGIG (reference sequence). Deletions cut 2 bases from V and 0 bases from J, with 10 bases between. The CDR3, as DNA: TGTGCCTGGAGTCCCCTGGGCGCAACTAATGAAAAACTGTTTTTT. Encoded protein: CAWSPLGATNEKLFF.